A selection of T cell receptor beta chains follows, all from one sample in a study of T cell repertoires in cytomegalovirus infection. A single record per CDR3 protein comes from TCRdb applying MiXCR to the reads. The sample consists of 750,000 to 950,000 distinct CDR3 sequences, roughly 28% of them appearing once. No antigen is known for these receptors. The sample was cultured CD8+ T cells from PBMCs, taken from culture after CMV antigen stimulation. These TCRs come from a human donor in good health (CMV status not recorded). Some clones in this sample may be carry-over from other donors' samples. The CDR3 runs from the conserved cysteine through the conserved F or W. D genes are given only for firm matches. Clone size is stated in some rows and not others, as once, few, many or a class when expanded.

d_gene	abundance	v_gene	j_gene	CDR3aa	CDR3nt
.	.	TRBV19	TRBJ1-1	CASKATTLTNTEAFF	TGTGCCAGTAAAGCGACGACTCTCACGAACACTGAAGCTTTCTTT
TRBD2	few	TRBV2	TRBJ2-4	CASSPGLVLAKNIQYF	TGTGCCAGCAGCCCGGGACTAGTCCTAGCCAAAAACATTCAGTACTTC
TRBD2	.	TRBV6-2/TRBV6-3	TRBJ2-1	CASSYPRGSGGWNEQFF	TGTGCCAGCAGTTACCCCCGAGGTAGCGGGGGGTGGAATGAGCAGTTCTTC
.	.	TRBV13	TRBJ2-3	CASSLEGPPGPQYF	TGTGCCAGCAGCTTAGAGGGACCCCCTGGGCCGCAGTATTTT
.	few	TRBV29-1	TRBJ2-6	CSVEESIVSGANVLTF	TGCAGCGTTGAGGAATCGATCGTTTCTGGGGCCAACGTCCTGACTTTC
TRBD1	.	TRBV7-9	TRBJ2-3	CASSPTGGTRYF	TGTGCCAGCAGCCCGACAGGGGGGACGCGGTATTTT
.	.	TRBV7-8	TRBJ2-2	CASSLGQYTNTGELFF	TGTGCCAGCAGCTTAGGACAGTATACGAACACCGGGGAGCTGTTTTTT
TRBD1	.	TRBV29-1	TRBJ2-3	CSVHKDRVEDTQYF	TGCAGCGTTCACAAGGACAGGGTAGAAGATACGCAGTATTTT
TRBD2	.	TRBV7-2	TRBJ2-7	CASSLPSSGGLSSYEQYF	TGTGCCAGCAGCTTACCCTCCAGCGGGGGGCTAAGCTCCTACGAGCAGTACTTC
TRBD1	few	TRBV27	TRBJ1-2	CASSFNRGGNYGYTF	TGTGCCAGCAGTTTCAACAGGGGCGGCAACTATGGCTACACCTTC
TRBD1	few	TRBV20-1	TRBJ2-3	CSATDRGGTDTQYF	TGCAGTGCTACCGACAGGGGTGGCACAGATACGCAGTATTTT
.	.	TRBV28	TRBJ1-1	CASSSMRDENTEAFF	TGTGCCAGCAGTTCAATGCGGGATGAGAACACTGAAGCTTTCTTT
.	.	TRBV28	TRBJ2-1	CASGNRPNEQFF	TGTGCCAGCGGGAATCGTCCGAATGAGCAGTTCTTC
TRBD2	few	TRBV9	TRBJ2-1	CASSVSGGLGNEQFF	TGTGCCAGCAGCGTTAGCGGGGGGCTGGGAAATGAGCAGTTCTTC
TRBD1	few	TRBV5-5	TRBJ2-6	CASRGGPDRRTSGANVLTF	TGTGCCAGCAGAGGGGGACCGGACAGGAGGACTTCTGGGGCCAACGTCCTGACTTTC
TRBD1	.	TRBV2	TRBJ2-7	CAIRPSRDSSSYEQYF	TGTGCCATTCGTCCGAGCCGGGACAGTTCTTCCTACGAGCAGTACTTC
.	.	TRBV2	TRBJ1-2	CATDGGPNYGYTF	TGTGCCACCGATGGGGGACCAAACTATGGCTACACCTTC
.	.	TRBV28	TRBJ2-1	CASALSFRWRSEQFF	TGTGCCAGCGCCCTGTCTTTCCGGTGGAGATCTGAGCAGTTCTTC
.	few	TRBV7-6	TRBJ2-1	CASRPARGGIYNEQFF	TGTGCCAGCAGGCCCGCGAGGGGGGGAATATACAATGAGCAGTTCTTC
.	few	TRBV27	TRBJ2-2	CASKANGELFF	TGTGCCAGCAAAGCTAACGGGGAGCTGTTTTTT
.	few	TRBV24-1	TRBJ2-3	CASSTAWTSDTQYF	TGTGCCTCCTCGACAGCCTGGACGTCGGATACGCAGTATTTT
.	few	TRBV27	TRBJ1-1	CASSLYQGSNTEAFF	TGTGCCAGCAGTTTATATCAGGGATCGAACACTGAAGCTTTCTTT
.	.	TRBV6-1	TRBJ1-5	CASSELTGPNEPQHF	TGTGCCAGCAGTGAATTGACCGGACCGAATGAGCCCCAGCATTTT